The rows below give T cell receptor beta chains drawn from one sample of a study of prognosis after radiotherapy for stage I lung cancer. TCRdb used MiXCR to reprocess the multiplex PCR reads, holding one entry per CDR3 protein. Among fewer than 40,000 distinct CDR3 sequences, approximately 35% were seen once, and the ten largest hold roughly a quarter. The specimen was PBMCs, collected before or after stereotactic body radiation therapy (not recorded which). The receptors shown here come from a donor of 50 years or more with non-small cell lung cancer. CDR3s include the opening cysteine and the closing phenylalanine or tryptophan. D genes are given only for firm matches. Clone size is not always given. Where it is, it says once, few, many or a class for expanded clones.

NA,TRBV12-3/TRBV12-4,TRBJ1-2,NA,NA,CASSFGPGSNYGYTF
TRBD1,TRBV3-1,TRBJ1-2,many,TGTGCCAGCAGCCGCGGACAGGGGGAAAGGCCTTTATATGGCTACACCTTC,CASSRGQGERPLYGYTF
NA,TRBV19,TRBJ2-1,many,TGTGCCAGTAGTATAGGTGCCCAGGGTGAATTGGGTGAGCAGTTCTTC,CASSIGAQGELGEQFF
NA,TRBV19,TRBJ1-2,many,TGTGCCAGTAGTATTTCCCTGGACGTCAACTATGGCTACACCTTC,CASSISLDVNYGYTF
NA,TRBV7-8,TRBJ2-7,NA,TGTGCCAACAGCCCTACCCCGGTGGCTTCTTCCTACGAGCAGTACTTC,CANSPTPVASSYEQYF
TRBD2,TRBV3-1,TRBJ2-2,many,TGTGCCAGCAGCCCGACTAGCGGGGGCGGGGAGCTGTTTTTT,CASSPTSGGGELFF
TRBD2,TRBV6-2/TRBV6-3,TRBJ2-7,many,TGTGCCAGCAGAGACAGCCCCGGGAGGTACGAGCAGTACTTC,CASRDSPGRYEQYF
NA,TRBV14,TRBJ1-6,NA,TGTGCCAGCAGCCTTTTTATCAGGGATAATTCACCCCTCCACTTT,CASSLFIRDNSPLHF
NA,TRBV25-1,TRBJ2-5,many,TGTGCCAGCAGTGAAGGGGCCTTGGAGACCCAGTACTTC,CASSEGALETQYF
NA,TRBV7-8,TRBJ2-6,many,TGTGCCAGCAGCTTAGGGGCTCCTGGGGCCAACGTCCTGACTTTC,CASSLGAPGANVLTF
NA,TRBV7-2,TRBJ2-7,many,TGTGCCAGCAGCTTAGCGAATTTAGGTTCGGAGCAGTACTTC,CASSLANLGSEQYF
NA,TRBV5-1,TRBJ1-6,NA,TGCGCCAGCAGCCTTGCTCCGTATTCACCCCTCCACTTT,CASSLAPYSPLHF
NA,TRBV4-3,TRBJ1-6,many,TGCGCCAGCAGCCAGTCGCCGCTAACTCAAAACTATAATTCACCCCTCCACTTT,CASSQSPLTQNYNSPLHF
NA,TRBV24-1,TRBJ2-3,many,TGTGCCACCAGTTCCACAGCTAGCACAGATACGCAGTATTTT,CATSSTASTDTQYF
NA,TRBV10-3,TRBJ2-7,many,TGTGCCACAATCCCTGGGACGGGGACCTACGAGCAGTACTTC,CATIPGTGTYEQYF
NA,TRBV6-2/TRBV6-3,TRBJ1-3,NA,TGTGCCAGCAGTTACAACCGGGCTGGAAACACCATATATTTT,CASSYNRAGNTIYF
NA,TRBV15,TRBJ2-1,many,TGTGCCACCAAAGGGGTTGATGAGCAGTTCTTC,CATKGVDEQFF
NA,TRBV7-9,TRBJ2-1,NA,TGTGCCAGCAGCTTAGGGACAGCAGTTTTATACTACAATGAGCAGTTCTTC,CASSLGTAVLYYNEQFF
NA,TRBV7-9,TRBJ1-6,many,TGTGCCAGCAGCTTAAGGGCAAATTCACCCCTCCACTTT,CASSLRANSPLHF
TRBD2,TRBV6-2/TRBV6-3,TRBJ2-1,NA,TGTGCCAGCAACGCCCGGACTAGCGGATACAATGAGCAGTTCTTC,CASNARTSGYNEQFF
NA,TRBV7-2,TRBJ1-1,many,TGTGCCAGCCGTACGAGGGCACAGATGAACACTGAAGCTTTCTTT,CASRTRAQMNTEAFF
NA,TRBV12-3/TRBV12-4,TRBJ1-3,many,TGTGCCAGCATCCTAAGCTCTGGAAACATCATATATTTT,CASILSSGNIIYF
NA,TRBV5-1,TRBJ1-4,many,TGCGCCAGCAGCTCTTCCGGCGTGGGGAGTGAAAAACTGTTTTTT,CASSSSGVGSEKLFF
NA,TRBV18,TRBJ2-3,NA,TGTGCCAGCTCAGCGGGGGATACGCAGTATTTT,CASSAGDTQYF
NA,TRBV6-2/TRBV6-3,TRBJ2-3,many,TGTGCCAGCAGTTATGTTTTTCCGGGTCTACAAGATACGCAGTATTTT,CASSYVFPGLQDTQYF
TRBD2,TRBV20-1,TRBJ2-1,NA,TGCAGTGCCCGCCAGGGACTAGATTTCGATGAGCAGTTCTTC,CSARQGLDFDEQFF
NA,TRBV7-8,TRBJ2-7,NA,TGTGCCAGCAGCCAGGACAGAACCCCCCACGAGCAGTACTTC,CASSQDRTPHEQYF
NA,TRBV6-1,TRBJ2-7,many,TGTGCCAGCAGTGAAGGGAGGTACGAGCAGTACTTC,CASSEGRYEQYF
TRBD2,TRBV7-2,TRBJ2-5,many,TGTGCCAGCAGCTCCCCCGAGCGGGGTATGAAGACCCAGTACTTC,CASSSPERGMKTQYF
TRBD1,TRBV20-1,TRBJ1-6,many,TGCAGTGCTAGAGATCCGGGACAGGGTTCTAATTCACCCCTCCACTTT,CSARDPGQGSNSPLHF
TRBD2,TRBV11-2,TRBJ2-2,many,TGTGCCAGCAGCCTAGCCGCTAGCGGGGGTATAGGGGAGCTGTTTTTT,CASSLAASGGIGELFF
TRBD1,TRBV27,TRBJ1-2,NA,TGTGCCAGCAAAATAAGACGGGACAGTTATGGCTACACCTTC,CASKIRRDSYGYTF
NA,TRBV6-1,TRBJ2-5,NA,TGTGCCAGCAGGAGCGGCCAAGAGACCCAGTACTTC,CASRSGQETQYF
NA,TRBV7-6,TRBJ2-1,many,TGTGCCAGCAGCTTGTCCTATTCAGACAATGAGCAGTTCTTC,CASSLSYSDNEQFF
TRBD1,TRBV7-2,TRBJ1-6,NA,TGTGCCAGCAGCTTAGATGTCACGGGACAGAATTCACCCATCAACTTT,CASSLDVTGQNSPINF
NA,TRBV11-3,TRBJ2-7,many,TGTGCCAGCAGCCCCGGTTGGGGGAGCGAGCAGTACTTC,CASSPGWGSEQYF
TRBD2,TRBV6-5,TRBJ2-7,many,TGTGCCAGCAGTTGGGCGGGGGGAACCTACGAGCAGTACTTC,CASSWAGGTYEQYF
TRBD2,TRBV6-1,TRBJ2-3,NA,TGTGCCAGCAGCCCGGGACTAGCGGCGTCAGATACGCAGTATTTT,CASSPGLAASDTQYF